A selection of T cell receptor beta chains follows, all from one sample in a study of T cells in Graves' hyperthyroidism and ophthalmopathy. TCRdb ran MiXCR on the multiplex PCR reads and lists one entry per CDR3 protein. The table lists approximately 530,000 distinct CDR3 sequences, 15% to 20% of them singletons, with 40% to 50% in the top ten. The sequenced sample was blood. The receptors shown here come from a man aged 35-49 years with Graves' ophthalmopathy. CDR3s include the opening cysteine and the closing phenylalanine or tryptophan. The order of the fields is J gene, clone size, V gene, D gene, CDR3 DNA, CDR3 protein. D genes are given only for firm matches. A clone size is listed for some rows: how often the clone was seen (once, few, many), or a class if it is expanded.

J gene: TRBJ2-7
clone size: many
V gene: TRBV7-9
D gene: -
CDR3 DNA: TGTGCCAGCGGGGTACCAGGAGGTTACTACGAGCAGTACTTC
CDR3 protein: CASGVPGGYYEQYF

J gene: TRBJ2-1
clone size: few
V gene: TRBV7-9
D gene: TRBD1
CDR3 DNA: TGTGCCAGCAGTTCGAATACAGGGGGCAACCCCTACAATGAGCAGTTCTTC
CDR3 protein: CASSSNTGGNPYNEQFF

J gene: TRBJ2-3
clone size: -
V gene: TRBV19
D gene: -
CDR3 DNA: TGTGCCAGTAGTATAGATTCGTTCCCCTTGGCAGATACGCAGTATTTT
CDR3 protein: CASSIDSFPLADTQYF

J gene: TRBJ1-1
clone size: -
V gene: TRBV19
D gene: -
CDR3 DNA: TGTGCCAGTAGTACGGGGGTAGGCGCTGAAGCTTTCTTT
CDR3 protein: CASSTGVGAEAFF

J gene: TRBJ2-5
clone size: many
V gene: TRBV27
D gene: -
CDR3 DNA: TGTGCCAGCACCGCCTTAGGGGCGGATCCGCGGGGAGCCCAGTACTTC
CDR3 protein: CASTALGADPRGAQYF

J gene: TRBJ2-3
clone size: many
V gene: TRBV5-5
D gene: -
CDR3 DNA: TGTGCCAGCAGCTTGTTCACAGGGAGCACAGATACGCAGTATTTT
CDR3 protein: CASSLFTGSTDTQYF

J gene: TRBJ2-1
clone size: many
V gene: TRBV2
D gene: -
CDR3 DNA: TGTGCCAGCAGTGATCACGCCTACAATGAGCAGTTCTTC
CDR3 protein: CASSDHAYNEQFF

J gene: TRBJ2-7
clone size: -
V gene: TRBV24-1
D gene: TRBD1
CDR3 DNA: TGTGCCACCAGTGAGTCCGGGACAGACCAATACGAGCAGTACTTC
CDR3 protein: CATSESGTDQYEQYF

J gene: TRBJ2-7
clone size: -
V gene: TRBV29-1
D gene: TRBD2
CDR3 DNA: TGCAGCGTTGAAGGGGGGCGGGGGGACGAGCAGTACTTC
CDR3 protein: CSVEGGRGDEQYF

J gene: TRBJ2-5
clone size: -
V gene: TRBV27
D gene: TRBD1
CDR3 DNA: TGTGCCAGCAGTTCCACGATTGGGACAGGGGCTAGAGAGACCCAGTACTTC
CDR3 protein: CASSSTIGTGARETQYF

J gene: TRBJ1-1
clone size: -
V gene: TRBV5-1
D gene: -
CDR3 DNA: TGCGCCAGCAGCTTTGGGGGCTCTAACACTGAAGCTTTCTTT
CDR3 protein: CASSFGGSNTEAFF

J gene: TRBJ2-3
clone size: many
V gene: TRBV11-2
D gene: TRBD1
CDR3 DNA: TGTGCCAGCAGCTTAGTAGGACAGGGATCAGATACGCAGTATTTT
CDR3 protein: CASSLVGQGSDTQYF

J gene: TRBJ2-2
clone size: few
V gene: TRBV6-2/TRBV6-3
D gene: TRBD2
CDR3 DNA: TGTGCCAGCAGTGGCGTAGCGGGAACCACCGGGGAGCTGTTTTTT
CDR3 protein: CASSGVAGTTGELFF

J gene: TRBJ2-3
clone size: -
V gene: TRBV11-3
D gene: TRBD2
CDR3 DNA: TGTGCCAGCAGCCAAGCGTCAACTAGCGGGGGGGCCGCAGATACGCAGTATTTT
CDR3 protein: CASSQASTSGGAADTQYF

J gene: TRBJ2-7
clone size: many
V gene: TRBV5-1
D gene: TRBD1
CDR3 DNA: TGCGCCAGCAGCTCCGGGACAGGTTACGAGCAGTACTTC
CDR3 protein: CASSSGTGYEQYF

J gene: TRBJ1-4
clone size: -
V gene: TRBV20-1
D gene: -
CDR3 DNA: TGCAGTGCTAAGGGACAAATTAAAGAAAAACTGTTTTTT
CDR3 protein: CSAKGQIKEKLFF

J gene: TRBJ2-7
clone size: many
V gene: TRBV7-8
D gene: -
CDR3 DNA: TGTGCCAGCAGCTTAGGATTTATGGATAGTACCTACGAGCAGTACTTC
CDR3 protein: CASSLGFMDSTYEQYF

J gene: TRBJ2-5
clone size: many
V gene: TRBV20-1
D gene: TRBD2
CDR3 DNA: TGCAGTGCTAGAGATCACCTAGCGGGGGTTCAAGAGACCCAGTACTTC
CDR3 protein: CSARDHLAGVQETQYF

J gene: TRBJ1-2
clone size: few
V gene: TRBV2
D gene: TRBD1
CDR3 DNA: TGTGCCAGCAGTGGAGAGGGGGCAGGTGGCTACACCTTC
CDR3 protein: CASSGEGAGGYTF

J gene: TRBJ2-2
clone size: many
V gene: TRBV7-9
D gene: -
CDR3 DNA: TGTGCCAGCAGCTCCCGGACAGTCGCCGGGGAGCTGTTTTTT
CDR3 protein: CASSSRTVAGELFF

J gene: TRBJ2-4
clone size: -
V gene: TRBV18
D gene: TRBD2
CDR3 DNA: TGTGCCAGCTCGCCCGGGACTAGCAACATTCAGTACTTC
CDR3 protein: CASSPGTSNIQYF

J gene: TRBJ2-3
clone size: -
V gene: TRBV20-1
D gene: -
CDR3 DNA: TGCAGTGCTAGAGATATCCGGCGGAACACAGATACGCAGTATTTT
CDR3 protein: CSARDIRRNTDTQYF

J gene: TRBJ1-6
clone size: few
V gene: TRBV12-3/TRBV12-4
D gene: -
CDR3 DNA: TGTGCCAGCAACAAGGGAGGGAAGGGGCTGGGGAATTCACCCCTCCACTTT
CDR3 protein: CASNKGGKGLGNSPLHF

J gene: TRBJ2-2
clone size: many
V gene: TRBV29-1
D gene: TRBD2
CDR3 DNA: TGCAGCGTTGCGTGGCGGGGGGACACCGGGGAGCTGTTTTTT
CDR3 protein: CSVAWRGDTGELFF

J gene: TRBJ1-1
clone size: few
V gene: TRBV29-1
D gene: TRBD1
CDR3 DNA: TGCAGCGTGGAACAGGGGGAAGCTTTCTTT
CDR3 protein: CSVEQGEAFF

J gene: TRBJ1-1
clone size: few
V gene: TRBV6-1
D gene: TRBD1
CDR3 DNA: TGTGCCAGCAGTAACCTAAGAGGGACAGGGGGCCACACTGAAGCTTTCTTT
CDR3 protein: CASSNLRGTGGHTEAFF

J gene: TRBJ2-7
clone size: many
V gene: TRBV5-1
D gene: TRBD2
CDR3 DNA: TGCGCCAGCAGCCAAACCGGCCTAGCGGGTCTCTACGAGCAGTACTTC
CDR3 protein: CASSQTGLAGLYEQYF

J gene: TRBJ2-7
clone size: -
V gene: TRBV29-1
D gene: -
CDR3 DNA: TGCAGCGTTGAGCCTCCCACAGGACGGCTTTTGTACGAGCAGTACTTC
CDR3 protein: CSVEPPTGRLLYEQYF

J gene: TRBJ1-2
clone size: many
V gene: TRBV28
D gene: -
CDR3 DNA: TGTGCCAGCAGTTTCTCAGATCAGGGTTCGCGTGGCTACACCTTC
CDR3 protein: CASSFSDQGSRGYTF

J gene: TRBJ1-5
clone size: -
V gene: TRBV6-9
D gene: -
CDR3 DNA: TGTGCCAGCAGTAATGGACGGAGCAATCAGCCCCAGCATTTT
CDR3 protein: CASSNGRSNQPQHF

J gene: TRBJ1-6
clone size: -
V gene: TRBV5-8
D gene: -
CDR3 DNA: TGTGCCAGCAGCTTGGGAGGCCCGTTGGCCGGCAGCTCCTATAATTCACCCCTCCACTTT
CDR3 protein: CASSLGGPLAGSSYNSPLHF

J gene: TRBJ2-5
clone size: many
V gene: TRBV6-1
D gene: TRBD2
CDR3 DNA: TGTGCCAGCAGTAGGGGACTAGAAGAGACCCAGTACTTC
CDR3 protein: CASSRGLEETQYF

J gene: TRBJ2-7
clone size: -
V gene: TRBV20-1
D gene: -
CDR3 DNA: TGCAGTGCTAGAGTGGTGCCGGGATCCTACGAGCAGTACTTC
CDR3 protein: CSARVVPGSYEQYF